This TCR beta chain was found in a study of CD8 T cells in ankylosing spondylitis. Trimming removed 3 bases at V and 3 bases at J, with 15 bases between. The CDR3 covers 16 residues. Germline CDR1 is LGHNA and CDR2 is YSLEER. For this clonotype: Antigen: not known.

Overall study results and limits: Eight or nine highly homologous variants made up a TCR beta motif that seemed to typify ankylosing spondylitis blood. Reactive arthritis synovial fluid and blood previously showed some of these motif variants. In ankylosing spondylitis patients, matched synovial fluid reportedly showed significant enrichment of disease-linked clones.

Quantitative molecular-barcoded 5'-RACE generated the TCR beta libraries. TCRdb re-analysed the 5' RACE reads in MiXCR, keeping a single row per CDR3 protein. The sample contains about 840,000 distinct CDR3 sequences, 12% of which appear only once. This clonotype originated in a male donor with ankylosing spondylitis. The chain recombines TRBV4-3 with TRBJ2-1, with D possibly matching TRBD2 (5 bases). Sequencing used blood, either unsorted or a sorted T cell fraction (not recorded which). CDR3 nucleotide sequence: TGCGCCAGCAGCCAGTTGGCGGCGAGGGACTACAATGAGCAGTTCTTC. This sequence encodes CASSQLAARDYNEQFF.